These 14 T cell receptor beta chains originate from one sample sequenced in a study of T cells in Graves' hyperthyroidism and ophthalmopathy. RNA transcripts yielded amplified TCR beta CDR3 regions. HTBI primers drove first-round RT-PCR of the TCR CDR3. TCRdb recomputed calls from the multiplex PCR reads with MiXCR, one row per CDR3 protein. This table has 600,000 to 700,000 distinct CDR3 sequences, about 15% appearing once. Sequenced input: blood. The receptors come from a woman between 40 and 50 years old with Graves' ophthalmopathy.

Many counts were recorded for this clonotype. V and J are TRBV12-3 or TRBV12-4 and TRBJ1-2, with 8 bases matching TRBD1. Germline trimming cut 5 bases from V and 8 bases from J; bases unmatched to any gene: 7. The CDR3 loop spans 13 amino acids. The CDR3 DNA follows: TGTGCCAGCAGTCCGGGACAGGTGGGGGGCTACACCTTC. This gives the protein CASSPGQVGGYTF.

This clonotype came up many times. The chain employs TRBV2 and TRBJ2-7; 9 nucleotides agree with TRBD1. The CDR3 sequence is 14 residues long. Germline assignment: CDR1 SNHLY and CDR2 FYNNEI. V shed 7 bases and J 6 bases; nucleotides not matched to a gene: 10. DNA for the CDR3: TGTGCCAGCATCTCTCGGGACAGGGTCTCCGAGCAGTACTTC. Amino acid sequence: CASISRDRVSEQYF.

This clonotype has a count of ten or more. The J gene is TRBJ1-3, the V gene TRBV7-9; D is uncertain. V was trimmed by 1 base and J by 3 bases, leaving 10 bases between them. Germline lookup yields CDR1 SEHNR and CDR2 FQNEAQ (reference sequence). This CDR3 is built from 15 residues. In nucleotides, the CDR3 is TGTGCCAGCAGCTTAGGACGGACCCGTGGAAACACCATATATTTT. Its translation: CASSLGRTRGNTIYF. The full variable domain, rest sourced from reference TRBV7-9 and TRBJ1-3, is DTGVSQNPRHKITKRGQNVTFRCDPISEHNRLYWYRQTLGQGPEFLTYFQNEAQLEKSRLLSDRFSAERPKGSFSTLEIQRTEQGDSAMYLCASSLGRTRGNTIYFGEGSWLTVV.

There are many counts of this clonotype. The rearrangement joins TRBV30 to TRBJ1-4, with TRBD1 matching 8 bases. CDR1 is GTSNPN and CDR2 is SVGIG in the germline V gene (reference sequence). Trimming took 3 bases from V and 8 from J; bases not matched to a gene: 2. The CDR3 consists of 12 residues. The CDR3 DNA follows: TGTGCCTGGAGCTCAGGGGGCGAAAAACTGTTTTTT. It specifies CAWSSGGEKLFF.

This clonotype turned up a few times. The J gene is TRBJ2-5, the V gene TRBV29-1, with 9 bases that match TRBD1. This CDR3 is 14 amino acids long. The germline CDR1 and CDR2 sequences are SQVTM and ANQGSEA. Trimming took 5 bases from V and 8 from J; bases not matched to a gene: 12. The CDR3 is CSVLYKTGGPTQYF. CDR3 coding DNA: TGCAGCGTTCTGTACAAAACAGGGGGCCCTACCCAGTACTTC.

The chain combines TRBV6-5 with TRBJ2-1; 9 bases are a match to TRBD1. V was clipped by 2 bases and J by 5 bases; unmatched bases: 4. The CDR3 is 15 amino acids. Germline CDR1 MNHEY, CDR2 SVGAGI. The CDR3 nucleotides are TGTGCCAGCAGTTACGCGGGACAGGGTCACAATGAGCAGTTCTTC. It codes for CASSYAGQGHNEQFF.

The rearrangement uses TRBV7-2 and TRBJ1-5; D is ambiguous. This CDR3 spans 14 amino acids. CDR1 is SGHTA, CDR2 FQGNSA, per germline. V lost 3 bases and J 8 bases, leaving 14 bases between the germline ends. CDR3: CASSFNSPGEPQHF. For the CDR3, the DNA is TGTGCCAGCAGCTTTAACAGTCCCGGGGAGCCCCAGCATTTT.

This chain connects TRBV10-3 to TRBJ2-5; no clear D gene. This CDR3 has 12 amino acids. Between the trimmed V and J ends, which lost 8 bases and 1 base, there was a span of 8 bases. CDR1 ENHRY and CDR2 SYGVKD come from the germline V gene. The CDR3 loop is CAIGQAQETQYF. The DNA for the CDR3 is TGTGCCATCGGGCAGGCCCAAGAGACCCAGTACTTC.

This clonotype was observed many times. The V gene is TRBV5-1, the J gene TRBJ2-5; 7 bases are shared with TRBD1. Germline CDR1 and CDR2: SGHRS and YFSETQ. V lost 0 bases, J lost 2 bases, and 4 bases stayed unmatched. The CDR3 consists of 15 residues. The CDR3 DNA reads as TGCGCCAGCAGCTTGGTTGGACAGGTACAAGAGACCCAGTACTTC. This codes for CASSLVGQVQETQYF.

The chain combines TRBV20-1 with TRBJ1-2; D is possibly TRBD1 (6 bases). V lost 1 base and J 7 bases, leaving 16 bases between the germline ends. Germline V gene lookup returns CDR1 DFQATT and CDR2 SNEGSKA (reference sequence). The CDR3 extends over 14 amino acids. The CDR3 loop reads CSARGQGSIFGYTF. DNA for the CDR3: TGCAGTGCTAGAGGGCAGGGGTCTATATTTGGCTACACCTTC.

This clonotype showed up many times. The chain recombines TRBV6-5 with TRBJ1-2; D is unresolved. The ends were cut back, 0 bases at V and 5 bases at J, with 10 bases in the middle. Germline values: CDR1 MNHEY, CDR2 SVGAGI. CDR3 length equals 14 residues. CDR3 amino acids: CASSYSGGIYGYTF. The CDR3 nucleotides are TGTGCCAGCAGTTACTCTGGTGGGATTTATGGCTACACCTTC.

In its sample, this clonotype was seen a few times. The chain employs TRBV11-2 and TRBJ2-2, with D perhaps matching TRBD1 or TRBD2 (5 bases each). This CDR3 spans 16 amino acids. Trimming cost V 2 bases and J 5 bases, with 15 bases left between them. Per the germline V gene, CDR1 is SGHAT and CDR2 is FQNNGV. CDR3 residues: CASSLSTGTPTGELFF. CDR3 DNA: TGTGCCAGCAGCTTATCAACCGGGACCCCAACCGGGGAGCTGTTTTTT. Supplemented by reference TRBV11-2 and TRBJ2-2, the full variable domain reads EAGVAQSPRYKIIEKRQSVAFWCNPISGHATLYWYQQILGQGPKLLIQFQNNGVVDDSQLPKDRFSAERLKGVDSTLKIQPAKLEDSAVYLCASSLSTGTPTGELFFGEGSRLTVL.

This clonotype showed up just once. This chain links TRBV9 with TRBJ2-7; 7 bases agree with TRBD1. The V gene end was trimmed by 0 bases and the J gene end by 3 bases; junction bases not matched to a gene: 6. This CDR3 is built from 15 residues. The germline V gene has CDR1 SGDLS and CDR2 YYNGEE. CDR3 in amino acids: CASSVGTGDIYEQYF. The CDR3 bases are TGTGCCAGCAGCGTAGGGACAGGTGACATCTACGAGCAGTACTTC.

This clonotype was picked up a small number of times. The chain joins TRBV13 to TRBJ1-2, with 9 bases that match TRBD1. Germline lookup yields CDR1 PRHDT and CDR2 FYEKMQ (reference sequence). After removal of 5 bases from V and 0 bases from J, the junction contained 13 bases not matched to a gene. The CDR3 runs 18 residues. The CDR3 region has the DNA TGTGCCAGCAGCAGGCCCGGGACAGGGCCCGAGACTAACTATGGCTACACCTTC. Translating gives CASSRPGTGPETNYGYTF.